Reported below is one TCR beta chain. Its antigen remains unknown. V lost 5 bases to trimming and J lost 3 bases, with 17 bases between them. CDR1 is SGHDT and CDR2 is YYEEEE in the germline V gene. The CDR3 is 15 residues long. These data belong to a study of cytomegalovirus exposure and HLA in healthy donors. Whole-study findings and limits: There were some public TCRs occurring in many donors, but most TCR sequences were rare. Within the 100 to 150 validation repertoires, first-cohort TCR clusters tended to co-occur, according to a later analysis. In vitro checks showed that a few CMV-associated chains really do target CMV antigens. The study labeled around 160 TCR beta chains cytomegalovirus-associated.

Libraries were prepared by immunoSEQ multiplex PCR; TCRdb keeps only in-frame clonotypes and omits some of them. The sample consists of approximately 130,000 clones, over 75% of them appearing once. The sequencing input was PBMCs. The receptor's source is a woman aged 25 to 39 in good health and CMV-seronegative. This sequence joins TRBV5-6 and TRBJ1-2; a possible D gene is TRBD1 (5 bases). The CDR3: CASSGLAGIDYGYTF. CDR3 nucleotide sequence: TGTGCCAGCAGTGGTCTGGCAGGGATCGACTATGGCTACACCTTC.